This T cell receptor (beta chain) was sequenced for a study of memory CD4+ T cells and cytomegalovirus serostatus. There are a few counts of this clone. Losses at the gene ends were 6 bases for V and 1 base for J; bases not matched to a gene: 5. The CDR3 has 14 residues. The germline gives CDR1 SQVTM, CDR2 ANQGSEA. The sort gate was single viable CD3+CD4+CD8-CD45RO+ cells for memory CD4+ T cells. Sequencing used immunoSEQ multiplex PCR; TCRdb keeps in-frame clones, though not all of them. The profile shows 70,000 to 95,000 clones, around 80% of them singletons. The chain is built from TRBV29-1 and TRBJ1-5; 8 nucleotides agree with TRBD1. The clonotype comes from an adult in good health and CMV-seronegative. Sequencing input: memory CD4+ T cells from blood. This chain's CDR3 is CSVTGTGSNQPQHF. The CDR3 DNA follows: TGCAGCGTCACCGGGACAGGCAGCAATCAGCCCCAGCATTTT.